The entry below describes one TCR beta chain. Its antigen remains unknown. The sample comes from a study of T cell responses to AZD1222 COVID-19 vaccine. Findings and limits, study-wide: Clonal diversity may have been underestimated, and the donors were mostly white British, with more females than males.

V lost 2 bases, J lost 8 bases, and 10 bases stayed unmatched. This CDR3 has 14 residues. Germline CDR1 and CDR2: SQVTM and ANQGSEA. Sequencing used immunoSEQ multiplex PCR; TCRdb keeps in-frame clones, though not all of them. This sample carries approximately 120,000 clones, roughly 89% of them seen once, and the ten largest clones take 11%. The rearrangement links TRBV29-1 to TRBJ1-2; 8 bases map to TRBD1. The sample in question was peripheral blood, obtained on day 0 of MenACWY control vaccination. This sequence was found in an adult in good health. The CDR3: CSVERDRGMGGYTF. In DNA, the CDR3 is TGCAGCGTTGAAAGAGACAGGGGAATGGGGGGCTACACCTTC.